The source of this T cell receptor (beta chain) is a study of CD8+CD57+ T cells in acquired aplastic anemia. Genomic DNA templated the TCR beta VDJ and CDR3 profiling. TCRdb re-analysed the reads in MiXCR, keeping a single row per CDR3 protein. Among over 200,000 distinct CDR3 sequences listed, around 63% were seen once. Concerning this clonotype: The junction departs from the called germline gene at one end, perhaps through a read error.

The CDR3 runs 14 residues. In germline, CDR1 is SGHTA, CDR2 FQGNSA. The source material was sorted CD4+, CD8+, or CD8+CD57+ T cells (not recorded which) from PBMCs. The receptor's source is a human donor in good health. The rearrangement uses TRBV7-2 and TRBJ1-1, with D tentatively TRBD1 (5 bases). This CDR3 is CASSLAAGRTEAFF. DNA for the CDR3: TGTGCCAGCAGCTTAGCGGCAGGGCGCACTGAAGCCTTCTTT.